The TCR beta chain described here comes from a study of shared clonotypes between healthy human individuals. V was clipped by 10 bases and J by 5 bases, with 20 bases between them. The CDR3 covers 14 residues. Germline CDR1 reads MNHEY; CDR2 reads SVGAGI. Sequencing used immunoSEQ multiplex PCR; TCRdb keeps in-frame clones, though not all of them. The table has about 2.4 million clones, approximately 94% seen once. The V gene is TRBV6-5, the J gene TRBJ1-1; TRBD1 is a possible D gene (6 bases). The clonotype originates from a man younger than 35 in good health. Sequenced sample: naive CD4+ T cells sorted from blood. Subset: CD45RA+ positively selected. The CDR3 sequence is CANRPGTGKTEAFF. The CDR3 DNA sequence: TGTGCCAACCGACCTGGAACAGGGAAAACTGAAGCTTTCTTT.